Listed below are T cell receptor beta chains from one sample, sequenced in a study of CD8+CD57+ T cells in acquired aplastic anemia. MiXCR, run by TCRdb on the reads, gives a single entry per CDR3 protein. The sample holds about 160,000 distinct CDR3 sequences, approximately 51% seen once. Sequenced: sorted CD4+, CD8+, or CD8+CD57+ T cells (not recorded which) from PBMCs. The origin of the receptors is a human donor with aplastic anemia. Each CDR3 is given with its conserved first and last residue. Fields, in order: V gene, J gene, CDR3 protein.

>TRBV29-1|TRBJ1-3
CSAQTSGNTIYF
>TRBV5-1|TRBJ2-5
CASSLDPGIKETQYF
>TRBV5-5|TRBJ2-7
CASSWGAASYEQYF
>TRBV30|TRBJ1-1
CAWSPKGQENTEAFF
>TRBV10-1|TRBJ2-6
CASSPPGANVLTF
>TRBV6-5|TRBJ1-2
CASSYRGGGVKYGYTF
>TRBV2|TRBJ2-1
CASILVRMNEQFF
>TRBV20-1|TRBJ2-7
CSAGQGRYEQYF
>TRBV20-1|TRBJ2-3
CSADARRDYGFVSDTQYF
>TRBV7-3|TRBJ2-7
CASSQEGAGYEQYF
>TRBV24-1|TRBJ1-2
CATSDWTGGYGYTF
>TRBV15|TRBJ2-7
CATSVGSSYEQYF
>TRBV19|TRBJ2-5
CASSTRGTQYF
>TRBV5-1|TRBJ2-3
CASTVWTSSTDTQYF
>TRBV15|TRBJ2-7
CATSRDRGYEQYF
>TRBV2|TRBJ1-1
CASSERAGRPEAFF
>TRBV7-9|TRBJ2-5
CASSRGGAGETQYF
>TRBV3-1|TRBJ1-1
CASSQDWTGSSTEAFF